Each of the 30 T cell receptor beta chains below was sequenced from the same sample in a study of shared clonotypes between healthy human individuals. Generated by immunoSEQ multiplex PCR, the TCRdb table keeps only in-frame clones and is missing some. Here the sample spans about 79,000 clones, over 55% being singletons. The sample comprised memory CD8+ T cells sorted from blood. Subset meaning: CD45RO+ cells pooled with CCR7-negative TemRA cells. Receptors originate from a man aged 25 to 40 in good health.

The CDR3 spells CASSTRSEKLFF. The CDR3 DNA is TGTGCCAGTAGTACGAGAAGTGAAAAACTGTTTTTT. The chain employs TRBV19 and TRBJ1-4; no firm D call. The CDR3 spans 12 residues. V lost 4 bases and J 7 bases, leaving 7 bases between the germline ends. Germline lookup yields CDR1 LNHDA and CDR2 SQIVND (reference sequence).

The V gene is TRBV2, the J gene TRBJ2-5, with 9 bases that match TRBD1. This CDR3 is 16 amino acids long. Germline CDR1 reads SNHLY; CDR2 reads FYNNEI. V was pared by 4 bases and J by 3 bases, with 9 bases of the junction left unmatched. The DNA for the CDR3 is TGTGCCAGCAGTGTTGGGACAGGGACGTTGGAAGAGACCCAGTACTTC. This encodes CASSVGTGTLEETQYF. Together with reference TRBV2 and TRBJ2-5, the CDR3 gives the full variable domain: EPEVTQTPSHQVTQMGQEVILRCVPISNHLYFYWYRQILGQKVEFLVSFYNNEISEKSEIFDDQFSVERPDGSNFTLKIRSTKLEDSAMYFCASSVGTGTLEETQYFGPGTRLLVL.

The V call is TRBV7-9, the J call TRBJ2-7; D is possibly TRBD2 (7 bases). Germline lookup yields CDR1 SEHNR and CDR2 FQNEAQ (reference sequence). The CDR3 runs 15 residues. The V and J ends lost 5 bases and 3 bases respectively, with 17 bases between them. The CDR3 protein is CASSGGPAGNYEQYF. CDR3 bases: TGTGCCAGCAGCGGGGGGCCAGCGGGAAACTACGAGCAGTACTTC.

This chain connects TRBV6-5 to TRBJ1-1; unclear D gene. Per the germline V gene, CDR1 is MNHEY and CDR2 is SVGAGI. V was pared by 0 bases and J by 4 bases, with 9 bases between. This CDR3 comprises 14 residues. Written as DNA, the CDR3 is TGTGCCAGCAGTTACTCCGAGGGAAGCACTGAAGCTTTCTTT. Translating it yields CASSYSEGSTEAFF.

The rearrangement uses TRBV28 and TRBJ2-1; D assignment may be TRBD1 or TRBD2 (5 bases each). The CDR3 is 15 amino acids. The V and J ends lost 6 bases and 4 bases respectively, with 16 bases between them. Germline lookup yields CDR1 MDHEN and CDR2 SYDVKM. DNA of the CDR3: TGTGCCAGCAGAAAGGGGACGGTTGAATACAATGAGCAGTTCTTC. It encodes CASRKGTVEYNEQFF.

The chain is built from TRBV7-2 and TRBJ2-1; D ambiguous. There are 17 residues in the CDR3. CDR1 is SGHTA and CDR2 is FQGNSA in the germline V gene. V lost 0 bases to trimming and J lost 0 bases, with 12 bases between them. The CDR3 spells CASSLASRQSSYNEQFF. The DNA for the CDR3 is TGTGCCAGCAGCTTAGCTTCGCGCCAAAGCTCCTACAATGAGCAGTTCTTC. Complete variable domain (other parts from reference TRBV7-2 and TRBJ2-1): GAGVSQSPSNKVTEKGKDVELRCDPISGHTALYWYRQSLGQGLEFLIYFQGNSAPDKSGLPSDRFSAERTGGSVSTLTIQRTQQEDSAVYLCASSLASRQSSYNEQFFGPGTRLTVL.

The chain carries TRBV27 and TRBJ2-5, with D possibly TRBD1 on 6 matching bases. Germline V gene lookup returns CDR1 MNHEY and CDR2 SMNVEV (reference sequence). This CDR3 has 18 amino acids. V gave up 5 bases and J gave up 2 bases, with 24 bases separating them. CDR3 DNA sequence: TGTGCCAGCAGTCCCCAATCTCGGACAGCTACAATACAAGAGACCCAGTACTTC. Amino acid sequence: CASSPQSRTATIQETQYF.

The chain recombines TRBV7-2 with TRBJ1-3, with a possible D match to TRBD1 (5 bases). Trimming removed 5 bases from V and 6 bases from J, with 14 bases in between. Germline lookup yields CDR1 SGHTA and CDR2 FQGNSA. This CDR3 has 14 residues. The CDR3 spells CASSLTGLVNTIYF. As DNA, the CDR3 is TGTGCCAGCAGCCTAACGGGACTAGTAAACACCATATATTTT.

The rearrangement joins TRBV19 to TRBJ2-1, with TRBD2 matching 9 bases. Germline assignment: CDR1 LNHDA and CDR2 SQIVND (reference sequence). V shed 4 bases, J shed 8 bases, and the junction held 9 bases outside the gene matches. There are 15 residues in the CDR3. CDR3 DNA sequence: TGTGCCAGTAGTACGGGACTAGCAGGAGGAGATGAGCAGTTCTTC. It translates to CASSTGLAGGDEQFF. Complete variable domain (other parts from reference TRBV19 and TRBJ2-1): DGGITQSPKYLFRKEGQNVTLSCEQNLNHDAMYWYRQDPGQGLRLIYYSQIVNDFQKGDIAEGYSVSREKKESFPLTVTSAQKNPTAFYLCASSTGLAGGDEQFFGPGTRLTVL.

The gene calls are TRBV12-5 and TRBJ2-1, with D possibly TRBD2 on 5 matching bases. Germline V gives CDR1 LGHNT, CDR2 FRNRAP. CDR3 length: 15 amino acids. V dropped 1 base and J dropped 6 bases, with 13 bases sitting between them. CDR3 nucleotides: TGTGCTAGTGGTTTGGCCCCGGTTGCGGGCAATGAGCAGTTCTTC. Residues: CASGLAPVAGNEQFF. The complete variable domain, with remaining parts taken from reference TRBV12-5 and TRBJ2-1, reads DARVTQTPRHKVTEMGQEVTMRCQPILGHNTVFWYRQTMMQGLELLAYFRNRAPLDDSGMPKDRFSAEMPDATLATLKIQPSEPRDSAVYFCASGLAPVAGNEQFFGPGTRLTVL.

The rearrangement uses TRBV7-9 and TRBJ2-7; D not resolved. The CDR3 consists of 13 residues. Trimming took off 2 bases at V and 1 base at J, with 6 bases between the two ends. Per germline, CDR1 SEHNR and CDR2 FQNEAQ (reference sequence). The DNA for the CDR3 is TGTGCCAGCAGCTTACCCCTATCCTACGAGCAGTACTTC. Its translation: CASSLPLSYEQYF.

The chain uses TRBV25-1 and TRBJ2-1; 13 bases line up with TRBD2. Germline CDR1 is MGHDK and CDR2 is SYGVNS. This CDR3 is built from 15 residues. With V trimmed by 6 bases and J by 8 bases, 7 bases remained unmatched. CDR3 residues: CASRLGTSGIDEQFF. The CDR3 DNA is TGTGCCAGCAGGCTCGGGACTAGCGGGATCGATGAGCAGTTCTTC. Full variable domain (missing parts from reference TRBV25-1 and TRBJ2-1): EADIYQTPRYLVIGTGKKITLECSQTMGHDKMYWYQQDPGMELHLIHYSYGVNSTEKGDLSSESTVSRIRTEHFPLTLESARPSHTSQYLCASRLGTSGIDEQFFGPGTRLTVL.

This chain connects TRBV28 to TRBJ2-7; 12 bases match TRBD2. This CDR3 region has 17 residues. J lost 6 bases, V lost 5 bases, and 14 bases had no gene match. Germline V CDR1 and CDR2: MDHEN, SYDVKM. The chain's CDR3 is CASSGGGASGRAVEQYF. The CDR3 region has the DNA TGTGCCAGCAGTGGGGGCGGAGCTAGCGGGAGGGCGGTCGAGCAGTACTTC.

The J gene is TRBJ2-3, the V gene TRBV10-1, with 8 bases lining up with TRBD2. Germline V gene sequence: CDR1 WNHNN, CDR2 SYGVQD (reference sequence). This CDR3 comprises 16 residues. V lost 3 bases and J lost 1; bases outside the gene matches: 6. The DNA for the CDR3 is TGCGCCAGCAGTGATCGGGCGGGAGGCGGCACAGATACGCAGTATTTT. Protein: CASSDRAGGGTDTQYF.

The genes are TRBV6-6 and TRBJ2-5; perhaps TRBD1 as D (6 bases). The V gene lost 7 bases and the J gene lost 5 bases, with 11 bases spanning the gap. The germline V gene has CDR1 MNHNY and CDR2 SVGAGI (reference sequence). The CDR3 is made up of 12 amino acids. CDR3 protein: CASTAQGETQYF. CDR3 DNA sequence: TGTGCCAGCACTGCCCAGGGGGAGACCCAGTACTTC.

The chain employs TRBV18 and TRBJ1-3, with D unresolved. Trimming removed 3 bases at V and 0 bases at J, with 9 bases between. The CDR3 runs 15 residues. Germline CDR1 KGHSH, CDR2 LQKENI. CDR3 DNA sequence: TGTGCCAGCTCACCCCGTACGAGCTCTGGAAACACCATATATTTT. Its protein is CASSPRTSSGNTIYF.

CDR3 in amino acids: CASSLAIARDEQYF. The CDR3, as DNA: TGTGCCAGCAGCTTGGCCATAGCTAGGGACGAGCAGTACTTC. The V and J genes are TRBV5-4 and TRBJ2-7; no clear D gene. CDR3 size: 14 residues. The germline V gene has CDR1 SGHNT and CDR2 YYREEE (reference sequence). The germline V and J ends were trimmed by 0 bases and 5 bases, with 12 bases remaining between them.

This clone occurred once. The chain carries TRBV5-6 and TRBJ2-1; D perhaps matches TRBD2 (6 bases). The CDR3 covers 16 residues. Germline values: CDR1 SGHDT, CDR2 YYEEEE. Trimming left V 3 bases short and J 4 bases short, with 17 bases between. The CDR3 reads CASSWARGLNYNEQFF. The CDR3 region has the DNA TGTGCCAGCAGCTGGGCACGGGGGTTAAATTACAATGAGCAGTTCTTC.

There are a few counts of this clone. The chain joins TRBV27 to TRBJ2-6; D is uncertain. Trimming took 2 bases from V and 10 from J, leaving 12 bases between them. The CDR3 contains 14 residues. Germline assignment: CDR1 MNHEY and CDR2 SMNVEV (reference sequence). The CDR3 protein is CASSLGSRVNVLTF. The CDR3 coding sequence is TGTGCCAGCAGTTTAGGGTCAAGGGTAAACGTCCTGACTTTC.

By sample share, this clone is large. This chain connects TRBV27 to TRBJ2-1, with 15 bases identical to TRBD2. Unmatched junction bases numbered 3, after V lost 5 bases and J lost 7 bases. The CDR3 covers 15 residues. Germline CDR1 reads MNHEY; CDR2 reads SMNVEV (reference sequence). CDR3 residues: CASSPGTSGRNEQFF. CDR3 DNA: TGTGCCAGCAGTCCGGGGACTAGCGGGAGGAATGAGCAGTTCTTC.

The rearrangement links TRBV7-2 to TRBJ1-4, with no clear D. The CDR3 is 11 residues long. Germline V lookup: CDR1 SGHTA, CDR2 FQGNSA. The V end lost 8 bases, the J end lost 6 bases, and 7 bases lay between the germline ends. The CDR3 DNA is TGTGCCAGCCGACACGATGAAAAACTGTTTTTT. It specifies CASRHDEKLFF.

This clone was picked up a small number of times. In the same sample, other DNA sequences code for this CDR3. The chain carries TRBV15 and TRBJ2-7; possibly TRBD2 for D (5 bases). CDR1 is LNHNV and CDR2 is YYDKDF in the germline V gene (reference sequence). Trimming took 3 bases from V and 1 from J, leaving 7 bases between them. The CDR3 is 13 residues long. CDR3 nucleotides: TGTGCCACCAGCAGGGACTTGTCCTACGAGCAGTACTTC. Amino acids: CATSRDLSYEQYF. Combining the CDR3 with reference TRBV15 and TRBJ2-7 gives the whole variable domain DAMVIQNPRYQVTQFGKPVTLSCSQTLNHNVMYWYQQKSSQAPKLLFHYYDKDFNNEADTPDNFQSRRPNTSFCFLDIRSPGLGDTAMYLCATSRDLSYEQYFGPGTRLTVT.

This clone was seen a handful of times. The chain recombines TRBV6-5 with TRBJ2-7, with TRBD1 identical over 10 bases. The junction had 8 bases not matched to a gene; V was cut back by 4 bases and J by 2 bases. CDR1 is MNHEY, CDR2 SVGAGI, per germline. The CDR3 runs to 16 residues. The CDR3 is CASSSASGQGAYEQYF. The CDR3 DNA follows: TGTGCCAGCAGTTCCGCCTCTGGACAGGGGGCCTACGAGCAGTACTTC.

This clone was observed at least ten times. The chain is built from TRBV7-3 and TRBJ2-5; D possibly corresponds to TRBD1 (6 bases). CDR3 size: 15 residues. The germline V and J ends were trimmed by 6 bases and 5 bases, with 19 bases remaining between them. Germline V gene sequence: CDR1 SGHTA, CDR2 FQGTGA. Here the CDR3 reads CASSRTAGARETQYF. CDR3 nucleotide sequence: TGTGCCAGCAGTCGAACCGCAGGGGCCCGGGAGACCCAGTACTTC.

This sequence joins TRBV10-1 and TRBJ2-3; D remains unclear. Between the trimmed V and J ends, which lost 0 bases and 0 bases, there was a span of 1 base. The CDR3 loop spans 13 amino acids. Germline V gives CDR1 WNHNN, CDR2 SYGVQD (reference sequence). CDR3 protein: CASSESSTDTQYF. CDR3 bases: TGCGCCAGCAGTGAGTCTAGCACAGATACGCAGTATTTT.

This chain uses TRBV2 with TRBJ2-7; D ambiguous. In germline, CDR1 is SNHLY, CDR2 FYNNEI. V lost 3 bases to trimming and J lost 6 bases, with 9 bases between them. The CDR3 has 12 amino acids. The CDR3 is CASSDPPPEQYF. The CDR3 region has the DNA TGTGCCAGCAGTGACCCACCTCCCGAGCAGTACTTC.

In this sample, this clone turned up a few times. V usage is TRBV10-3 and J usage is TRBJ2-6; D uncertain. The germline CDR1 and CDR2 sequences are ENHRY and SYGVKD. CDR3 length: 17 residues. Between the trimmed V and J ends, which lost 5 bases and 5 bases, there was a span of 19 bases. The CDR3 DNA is TGTGCCATCAGTATCCCCAAGATACAAAGTCGGGCCAACGTCCTGACTTTC. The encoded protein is CAISIPKIQSRANVLTF.

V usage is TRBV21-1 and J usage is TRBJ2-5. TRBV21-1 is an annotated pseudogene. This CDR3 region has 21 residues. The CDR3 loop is CASSKIKLGQVSSLTRGTQYF. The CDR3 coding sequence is TGTGCCAGCAGCAAAATTAAGCTTGGGCAGGTGTCGTCCCTCACCCGCGGGACCCAGTACTTC.

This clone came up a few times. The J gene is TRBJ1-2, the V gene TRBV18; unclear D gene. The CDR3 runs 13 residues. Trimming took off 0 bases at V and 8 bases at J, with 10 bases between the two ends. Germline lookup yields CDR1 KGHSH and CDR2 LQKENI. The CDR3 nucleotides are TGTGCCAGCTCACCACCTGACTTGCGGGGCTACACCTTC. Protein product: CASSPPDLRGYTF.

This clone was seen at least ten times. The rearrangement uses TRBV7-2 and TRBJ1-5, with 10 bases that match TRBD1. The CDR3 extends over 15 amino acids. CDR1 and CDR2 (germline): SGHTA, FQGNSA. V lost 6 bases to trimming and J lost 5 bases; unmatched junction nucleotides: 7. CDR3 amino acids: CASRPLDRGHQPQHF. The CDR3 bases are TGTGCCAGCAGGCCGCTCGACAGGGGGCATCAGCCCCAGCATTTT. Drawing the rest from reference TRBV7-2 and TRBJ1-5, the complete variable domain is GAGVSQSPSNKVTEKGKDVELRCDPISGHTALYWYRQSLGQGLEFLIYFQGNSAPDKSGLPSDRFSAERTGGSVSTLTIQRTQQEDSAVYLCASRPLDRGHQPQHFGDGTRLSIL.